What follows are 13 T cell receptor beta chains derived from one specimen sequenced in a study of T cell responses to AZD1222 COVID-19 vaccine. TCRdb keeps only in-frame clones here, not all; method: immunoSEQ multiplex PCR. The table has some 150,000 clones, almost 85% seen once. The sequenced sample was peripheral blood, obtained 28 days after the second dose of the MenACWY control vaccine. Source of these receptors: an adult who received the MenACWY meningococcal vaccine as a control.

V gene TRBV10-2 combines with J gene TRBJ2-1; D tentatively reads TRBD1 or TRBD2 (6 bases each). The CDR3 has 15 amino acids. Germline assignment: CDR1 WSHSY and CDR2 SAAADI. Trimming left V 2 bases short and J 3 bases short, with 11 bases between. CDR3 residues: CASSENGGLYNEQFF. For the CDR3, the DNA is TGCGCCAGCAGTGAGAATGGGGGGCTCTACAATGAGCAGTTCTTC.

The gene calls are TRBV11-2 and TRBJ2-7; D might be TRBD2 (7 bases). V was shortened by 5 bases and J by 4 bases, with 21 bases between the two germline ends. This CDR3 spans 16 amino acids. From germline, CDR1 is SGHAT and CDR2 FQNNGV. CDR3 nucleotides: TGTGCCAGCAGCCAGATTAGGGGGAGGGGTACATACGAGCAGTACTTC. Its translation is CASSQIRGRGTYEQYF.

The J gene is TRBJ2-6, the V gene TRBV15, with D possibly being TRBD1 (5 bases). The CDR3 covers 15 residues. V gave up 1 base and J gave up 3 bases, with 7 bases separating them. The germline V gene has CDR1 LNHNV and CDR2 YYDKDF (reference sequence). The CDR3 here is CATSRVGVGANVLTF. The DNA of the CDR3 is TGTGCCACCAGCAGAGTAGGGGTTGGGGCCAACGTCCTGACTTTC.

The genes are TRBV6-4 and TRBJ2-7, with TRBD2 identical over 9 bases. Per the germline V gene, CDR1 is MRHNA and CDR2 is SNTAGT. The CDR3 sequence is 16 residues long. J gave up 3 bases and V 4 bases, and 10 bases lay outside the gene matches. The CDR3 coding sequence is TGTGCCAGCAGTGTCCGGATAGCGGGAGAGAACTACGAGCAGTACGTC. This gives the protein CASSVRIAGENYEQYV.

This clone was observed a single time. The chain couples TRBV14 to TRBJ1-1; 7 bases are a match to TRBD1. The CDR3 extends over 15 amino acids. The germline V gene encodes CDR1 SGHDN and CDR2 FVKESK. The V segment lost 1 base and the J segment 7 bases; nucleotides outside the gene matches: 9. DNA of the CDR3: TGTGCCAGCAGCCAAGTTGGAGCAGGGGGTCTTGAAGCTTTCTTT. This gives the protein CASSQVGAGGLEAFF.

The V gene is TRBV24-1, the J gene TRBJ2-2, with D possibly TRBD2 on 5 matching bases. Between the trimmed V and J ends, which lost 4 bases and 0 bases, there was a span of 17 bases. This CDR3 has 18 amino acids. Germline assignment: CDR1 KGHDR and CDR2 SFDVKD. As DNA, the CDR3 is TGTGCCACCAGTGACCTGTTCCCTAGGAGGCCGAACACCGGGGAGCTGTTTTTT. Its protein product is CATSDLFPRRPNTGELFF.

The rearrangement links TRBV30 to TRBJ1-3; D not resolved. This CDR3 has 10 amino acids. The germline V gene has CDR1 GTSNPN and CDR2 SVGIG (reference sequence). The V gene lost 1 base and the J gene lost 10 bases, with 5 bases spanning the gap. The CDR3 DNA reads as TGTGCCTGGAGTGCCGGTACCATATATTTT. This gives the protein CAWSAGTIYF. Combining the CDR3 with reference TRBV30 and TRBJ1-3 gives the whole variable domain SQTIHQWPATLVQPVGSPLSLECTVEGTSNPNLYWYRQAAGRGLQLLFYSVGIGQISSEVPQNLSASRPQDRQFILSSKKLLLSDSGFYLCAWSAGTIYFGEGSWLTVV.

The CDR3 bases are TGTGCCAGCAGTTTACGGCGATCCAATGAGCAGTTCTTC. This gives the protein CASSLRRSNEQFF. This chain joins TRBV12-3 or TRBV12-4 and TRBJ2-1; no clear D gene. The CDR3 is 13 amino acids. Trimming shortened V by 2 bases and J by 6 bases, and 8 bases separated the two germline ends.

The chain is built from TRBV7-2 and TRBJ1-2; D uncertain. V lost 1 base, J lost 7 bases, and 10 bases lay in between. CDR1 SGHTA and CDR2 FQGNSA come from the germline V gene. The CDR3 has 13 residues. The CDR3 spells CASSLVEGFGYTF. CDR3 coding DNA: TGTGCCAGCAGCTTAGTAGAGGGATTTGGCTACACCTTC.

The chain links TRBV7-8 to TRBJ1-1; D not resolved. Trimming shortened V by 1 base and J by 1 base, and 22 bases separated the two germline ends. This CDR3 is built from 19 residues. From germline, CDR1 is SGHVS and CDR2 FQNEAQ. DNA for the CDR3: TGTGCCAGCAGCTTAGGGTTAGGGAGGGAGTCAGTTGCGAACACTGAAGCTTTCTTT. This sequence encodes CASSLGLGRESVANTEAFF.

This clone was detected only once. V and J are TRBV24-1 and TRBJ2-7; D is undetermined. This CDR3 is 15 amino acids long. The V gene's germline CDR1 is KGHDR and CDR2 SFDVKD. Trimming pared 2 bases from V and 6 bases from J, leaving 16 bases between. CDR3 region: CATSDSSLAMTEQYF. In nucleotides, the CDR3 is TGTGCCACCAGTGATTCCTCCCTCGCTATGACCGAGCAGTACTTC.

V usage is TRBV6-5 and J usage is TRBJ1-2; D is ambiguous. The CDR3 spans 13 residues. V was cut by 10 bases and J by 4 bases, with 16 bases left in between. CDR1 and CDR2 (germline): MNHEY, SVGAGI. The CDR3: CAIARGLLYGYTF. For the CDR3, the DNA is TGTGCCATCGCCCGAGGGCTGCTCTATGGCTACACCTTC.

The chain links TRBV28 to TRBJ1-1; D may be TRBD1 (6 bases). Per germline, CDR1 MDHEN and CDR2 SYDVKM. CDR3 length: 13 amino acids. Trimming shortened V by 4 bases and J by 11 bases, and 17 bases separated the two germline ends. The DNA of the CDR3 is TGTGCCAGCAGTTCGGTTGACAGGCGCCGGGCTTTCTTT. This codes for CASSSVDRRRAFF. Looking up the rest from reference TRBV28 and TRBJ1-1 gives the full variable domain: DVKVTQSSRYLVKRTGEKVFLECVQDMDHENMFWYRQDPGLGLRLIYFSYDVKMKEKGDIPEGYSVSREKKERFSLILESASTNQTSMYLCASSSVDRRRAFFGQGTRLTVV.